The 29 T cell receptor beta chains given below trace back to one sample, sequenced in a study of shared T cell receptors in the human thymus. Method: immunoSEQ multiplex PCR; TCRdb's copy keeps in-frame clones and lacks some. The sample records about 660,000 clones, more than 75% being singletons. These data also formed part of another study, on human thymus T cells.

Material for sequencing was thymocytes. The receptors were gathered from a boy under three years old with a congenital heart defect.

J is TRBJ1-5 and V is TRBV18, with 7 bases fitting TRBD1. With V trimmed by 2 bases and J by 5 bases, 3 bases remained unmatched. The CDR3 covers 14 residues. CDR1 KGHSH and CDR2 LQKENI come from the germline V gene. CDR3 coding DNA: TGTGCCAGCTCACCAGACAGGGTGCATCAGCCCCAGCATTTT. Its protein product is CASSPDRVHQPQHF. Complete variable domain (other parts from reference TRBV18 and TRBJ1-5): NAGVMQNPRHLVRRRGQEARLRCSPMKGHSHVYWYRQLPEEGLKFMVYLQKENIIDESGMPKERFSAEFPKEGPSILRIQQVVRGDSAAYFCASSPDRVHQPQHFGDGTRLSIL.

The chain is built from TRBV25-1 and TRBJ2-1, with D tentatively TRBD1 (6 bases). CDR1 and CDR2 from the germline V gene are MGHDK and SYGVNS. V lost 5 bases and J lost 7, with 15 bases in between. This CDR3 comprises 14 residues. CDR3 nucleotide sequence: TGTGCCAGCAGTCCCAGGGGCTCTTCGAATGAGCAGTTCTTC. The encoded protein is CASSPRGSSNEQFF.

The chain uses TRBV14 and TRBJ2-5; 7 bases match TRBD2. V lost 4 bases, J lost 6 bases, and 5 bases stayed unmatched. CDR1 is SGHDN and CDR2 is FVKESK in the germline V gene. The CDR3 loop spans 13 amino acids. The CDR3 region is CASSRGRGKTQYF. The CDR3, as DNA: TGTGCCAGCAGCCGGGGGAGGGGAAAGACCCAGTACTTC.

This clone was counted only a few times. The genes are TRBV4-3 and TRBJ1-2, with TRBD1 as a possible D gene (6 bases). V gave up 6 bases and J gave up 8 bases, with 22 bases separating them. The CDR3 has 15 residues. Germline V gives CDR1 LGHNA, CDR2 YSLEER. The CDR3 is CASSYTGQLVCGYTF. As DNA, the CDR3 is TGCGCCAGCAGTTACACGGGACAATTGGTATGCGGCTACACCTTC.

This clone is a singleton in its sample. The J gene is TRBJ2-1, the V gene TRBV4-2; D not certain. The CDR3 length is 17 residues. CDR1 and CDR2 (germline): LGHNA, YNFKEQ. The ends were cut back, 0 bases at V and 2 bases at J, with 14 bases in the middle. CDR3 region: CASSQEPGQKAYNEQFF. DNA of the CDR3: TGTGCCAGCAGCCAAGAGCCGGGTCAAAAAGCCTACAATGAGCAGTTCTTC.

This clone occurred once. V and J are TRBV7-3 and TRBJ2-1; 8 bases line up with TRBD1. Germline V gene lookup returns CDR1 SGHTA and CDR2 FQGTGA. The ends lost 4 bases at V and 8 bases at J; junction bases unmatched: 7. The CDR3 is 14 amino acids. The CDR3 bases are TGTGCCAGCAGCTCCCCAGGGGGCACGGATGAGCAGTTCTTC. Translating it yields CASSSPGGTDEQFF.

The chain recombines TRBV7-9 with TRBJ2-1; D is possibly TRBD2 (5 bases). The germline V gene encodes CDR1 SEHNR and CDR2 FQNEAQ (reference sequence). V lost 3 bases and J lost 4, with 19 bases in between. The CDR3 runs 17 residues. CDR3 residues: CASSLRAGEPLYNEQFF. The CDR3 DNA sequence: TGTGCCAGCAGCTTGAGGGCGGGCGAACCACTTTACAATGAGCAGTTCTTC.

This clone came up a few times. The rearrangement links TRBV2 to TRBJ1-3; D not certain. Looked up from germline, CDR1 is SNHLY and CDR2 is FYNNEI. Trimming cost V 1 base and J 0 bases, with 16 bases left between them. The CDR3 covers 18 residues. CDR3 bases: TGTGCCAGCAGTGAAGGAGTTGGGCAGCACTTCTCTGGAAACACCATATATTTT. It is translated as CASSEGVGQHFSGNTIYF.

This chain uses TRBV27 with TRBJ2-7; TRBD1 is a possible D gene (5 bases). Looked up from germline, CDR1 is MNHEY and CDR2 is SMNVEV (reference sequence). V was trimmed by 0 bases and J by 2 bases, leaving 8 bases between them. There are 14 residues in the CDR3. This CDR3 reads CASSLSKDTYEQYF. In DNA form, the CDR3 reads TGTGCCAGCAGTTTATCAAAGGACACCTACGAGCAGTACTTC.

This chain connects TRBV5-1 to TRBJ2-7; TRBD1 agrees at 9 bases. Germline V CDR1 and CDR2: SGHRS, YFSETQ. The CDR3 runs to 14 residues. J was trimmed by 6 bases and V by 4 bases; bases with no gene match: 8. The CDR3 sequence: CASSQGGQGSEQYF. CDR3 DNA sequence: TGCGCCAGCAGCCAGGGGGGACAGGGTAGCGAGCAGTACTTC.

This chain joins TRBV19 and TRBJ2-3, with TRBD1 matching 9 bases. J lost 2 bases, V lost 5 bases, and 8 bases had no gene match. Germline V gives CDR1 LNHDA, CDR2 SQIVND (reference sequence). The CDR3 has 16 residues. CDR3 loop: CASSLTGQGTTDTQYF. Here the CDR3 DNA reads TGTGCCAGTAGTCTCACCGGACAGGGGACCACAGATACGCAGTATTTT.

V usage is TRBV9 and J usage is TRBJ2-3; tentative D call: TRBD1 (5 bases). Trimming cost V 4 bases and J 6 bases, with 21 bases left between them. This CDR3 comprises 16 residues. Germline V CDR1 and CDR2: SGDLS, YYNGEE. The CDR3: CASSPQPQGPGDTQYF. The CDR3 nucleotides are TGTGCCAGCAGCCCACAGCCCCAGGGCCCGGGTGATACGCAGTATTTT.

This chain uses TRBV27 with TRBJ2-7, with TRBD2 matching 8 bases. J was trimmed by 4 bases and V by 8 bases; bases with no gene match: 10. Per the germline V gene, CDR1 is MNHEY and CDR2 is SMNVEV (reference sequence). CDR3 size: 14 residues. CDR3 bases: TGTGCCAGCCAGTCATCGGGGGGGCTTTACGAGCAGTACTTC. Translation gives CASQSSGGLYEQYF.

The J gene is TRBJ2-3, the V gene TRBV5-4; the D gene is possibly TRBD2 (5 bases). V lost 2 bases to trimming and J lost 2 bases, with 15 bases between them. The CDR3 has 16 amino acids. CDR1 is SGHNT, CDR2 YYREEE, per germline (reference sequence). The CDR3 DNA reads as TGTGCCAGCAGCTTCGGGGAGCTAGATCCCACAGATACGCAGTATTTT. It yields the protein CASSFGELDPTDTQYF.

This CDR3 reads CASSQYARPLGETQYF. The DNA of the CDR3 is TGCGCCAGCAGTCAATATGCCCGCCCGCTAGGTGAGACCCAGTACTTC. The genes are TRBV23-1 and TRBJ2-5; D unclear. TRBV23-1 falls under the ORF class, with uncertain function. The CDR3 loop spans 16 amino acids. V was shortened by 1 base and J by 5 bases, with 17 bases between the two germline ends.

The rearrangement joins TRBV4-3 to TRBJ1-1, with D unresolved. The CDR3 spans 16 residues. With 0 bases removed from V and 2 bases from J, the gap between germline ends came to 13 bases. The germline CDR1 and CDR2 sequences are LGHNA and YSLEER. The CDR3 sequence is CASSQDLLEPNTEAFF. The CDR3 region has the DNA TGCGCCAGCAGCCAAGATCTTCTTGAGCCTAACACTGAAGCTTTCTTT.

As DNA, the CDR3 is TGTGCCAGCAGTTCCCCCCGCGACAGCGTCCATTTAGAAAAACTGTTTTTT. Residues: CASSSPRDSVHLEKLFF. The J gene is TRBJ1-4, the V gene TRBV28; D possibly corresponds to TRBD1 (5 bases). The CDR3 contains 17 residues. CDR1 is MDHEN and CDR2 is SYDVKM in the germline V gene. V lost 4 bases and J lost 8, with 23 bases in between.

V and J are TRBV9 and TRBJ2-3, with 14 bases aligning to TRBD2. The CDR3 loop spans 17 amino acids. Germline CDR1 SGDLS, CDR2 YYNGEE. After removal of 3 bases from V and 2 bases from J, the junction contained 5 bases not matched to a gene. The CDR3, as DNA: TGTGCCAGCAGCGGTCGGACTAGCGGGGGGCCCACAGATACGCAGTATTTT. Translating it yields CASSGRTSGGPTDTQYF.

The chain uses TRBV10-2 and TRBJ2-3; 7 bases agree with TRBD2. The J segment lost 6 bases and the V segment lost 2 bases, leaving 20 bases of the junction unmatched. Germline CDR1 reads WSHSY; CDR2 reads SAAADI. This CDR3 has 19 amino acids. The CDR3 here is CASSESASGKLMGVDTQYF. Written as DNA, the CDR3 is TGCGCCAGCAGTGAGAGTGCTAGCGGAAAACTGATGGGTGTGGATACGCAGTATTTT.

This clone was recorded once. V usage is TRBV5-1 and J usage is TRBJ2-3; the D gene is possibly TRBD2 (6 bases). Trimming stripped 0 bases from V and 2 bases from J, with 13 bases between. This CDR3 is built from 16 residues. CDR1 is SGHRS and CDR2 is YFSETQ in the germline V gene. CDR3 DNA sequence: TGCGCCAGCAGCTTGGTGGGAGGACTACTCACAGATACGCAGTATTTT. As protein: CASSLVGGLLTDTQYF.

The chain couples TRBV29-1 to TRBJ2-2, with D possibly TRBD1 on 6 matching bases. This CDR3 has 15 amino acids. Per the germline V gene, CDR1 is SQVTM and CDR2 is ANQGSEA. V lost 7 bases to trimming and J lost 0 bases, with 15 bases between them. CDR3 region: CSATRDITNTGELFF. In DNA form, the CDR3 reads TGCAGCGCTACCCGGGACATCACGAACACCGGGGAGCTGTTTTTT.

The V call is TRBV7-8, the J call TRBJ2-7; TRBD2 aligns across 7 bases. The V and J ends lost 3 bases and 5 bases, in that order; junction bases with no gene match: 7. Germline V lookup: CDR1 SGHVS, CDR2 FQNEAQ. The CDR3 is 14 amino acids. The CDR3 is CASSFGGSSNEQYF. The CDR3, as DNA: TGTGCCAGCAGCTTCGGCGGGAGTTCTAACGAGCAGTACTTC.

The chain joins TRBV10-3 to TRBJ2-7, with D unclear. The CDR3 has 15 amino acids. V was pared by 6 bases and J by 2 bases, with 17 bases between. The germline V gene has CDR1 ENHRY and CDR2 SYGVKD. CDR3 amino acids: CAIRAEQSGTYEQYF. In DNA, the CDR3 is TGTGCCATCAGGGCCGAACAGTCTGGAACCTACGAGCAGTACTTC.

The chain links TRBV27 to TRBJ2-7, with 8 bases lining up with TRBD1. The germline gives CDR1 MNHEY, CDR2 SMNVEV (reference sequence). CDR3 size: 17 residues. The trim removed 2 bases at V and 2 bases at J, leaving 11 bases unmatched. CDR3 amino acids: CASSLARQGAVTYEQYF. The DNA for the CDR3 is TGTGCCAGCAGTTTAGCGAGGCAGGGGGCAGTCACCTACGAGCAGTACTTC.

V and J are TRBV14 and TRBJ2-4; no clear D. CDR1 and CDR2 (germline): SGHDN, FVKESK. The CDR3 extends over 15 amino acids. The V end was cut by 6 bases, the J end by 8 bases, with 20 bases between. Here the CDR3 DNA reads TGTGCCAGCAGTGCAGAAACCTCCCAAGAGGACATTCAGTACTTC. Translation gives CASSAETSQEDIQYF.

The DNA for the CDR3 is TGTGCCAGCAGCCCCCCTACTCCGGTGACAGGGAACTATGGCTACACCTTC. It codes for CASSPPTPVTGNYGYTF. V usage is TRBV14 and J usage is TRBJ1-2, with TRBD1 identical over 7 bases. This CDR3 comprises 17 residues. CDR1 and CDR2 (germline): SGHDN, FVKESK. V gave up 4 bases and J gave up 2 bases; unmatched junction bases: 13.

The chain recombines TRBV28 with TRBJ2-7; 7 positions agree with TRBD2. This CDR3 has 14 amino acids. With 5 bases clipped from V and 3 bases from J, the junction kept 7 bases outside the gene matches. The V gene's germline CDR1 is MDHEN and CDR2 SYDVKM. In DNA form, the CDR3 reads TGTGCCAGCAGTCCGCGGACTAGAATCTACGAGCAGTACTTC. Protein: CASSPRTRIYEQYF.

The rearrangement joins TRBV6-1 to TRBJ2-7; possible D gene TRBD2, 5 bases. The CDR3 is 14 amino acids. From germline, CDR1 is MNHNS and CDR2 SASEGT. The ends were cut back, 8 bases at V and 6 bases at J, with 20 bases in the middle. In DNA, the CDR3 is TGTGCCAGCGCCCTGGGGAGAGGGCCCCTCGAGCAGTACTTC. Amino acids: CASALGRGPLEQYF.

This sequence joins TRBV11-1 and TRBJ2-7, with 13 bases fitting TRBD2. The junction had 7 bases not matched to a gene; V was cut back by 2 bases and J by 3 bases. The CDR3 has 17 residues. CDR1 and CDR2 (germline): SGHAT, FQDESV (reference sequence). The CDR3 reads CASSLSGLAGVLYEQYF. DNA of the CDR3: TGTGCCAGCAGCTTATCAGGACTAGCGGGGGTGCTCTACGAGCAGTACTTC. The full variable domain, in which reference TRBV11-1 and TRBJ2-7 provide the parts outside the CDR3, is EAEVAQSPRYKITEKSQAVAFWCDPISGHATLYWYRQILGQGPELLVQFQDESVVDDSQLPKDRFSAERLKGVDSTLKIQPAELGDSAMYLCASSLSGLAGVLYEQYFGPGTRLTVT.